This T cell receptor beta chain was documented in a study of radiotherapy plus CTLA-4 blockade in lung cancer. The CDR3 consists of 14 residues. Between the trimmed V and J ends, which lost 7 bases and 4 bases, there was a span of 13 bases. Germline CDR1 SNHLY, CDR2 FYNNEI. The method was immunoSEQ multiplex PCR; TCRdb's version includes in-frame clones alone and lacks a portion of them. Of some 78,000 clones in the sample, 70% to 90% were seen once. Chemo-refractory metastatic non-small-cell lung cancer patients were treated with focal radiation plus CTLA-4 blockade with ipilimumab. The clonotype was recovered from a human donor with non-small cell lung cancer who had a partial response to radiotherapy plus ipilimumab. The rearrangement joins TRBV2 to TRBJ1-4, with D possibly TRBD1 on 5 matching bases. The source material was peripheral blood, sampled from a patient treated with radiotherapy plus ipilimumab. The DNA of the CDR3 is TGTGCCAGCACCCGGCAGGGTCTTAATGAAAAACTGTTTTTT. Protein product: CASTRQGLNEKLFF.